These 24 T cell receptor beta chains share one sample of origin, sequenced in a study of blood T cell repertoires in COVID-19. Produced via immunoSEQ multiplex PCR; TCRdb's table is partial and in-frame only. The sample consists of more than 250,000 clones, around 87% of them appearing once. Sequencing input: peripheral blood. These receptors were taken from a woman aged 25 to 45 who had recovered from COVID-19.

The chain carries TRBV27 and TRBJ1-2, with 8 bases identical to TRBD1. V lost 5 bases and J lost 5; bases outside the gene matches: 10. CDR1 MNHEY and CDR2 SMNVEV come from the germline V gene (reference sequence). The CDR3 has 15 residues. CDR3 region: CASSPQGASGYGYTF. For the CDR3, the DNA is TGTGCCAGCAGTCCTCAGGGGGCATCGGGTTATGGCTACACCTTC.

The V call is TRBV6-5, the J call TRBJ2-1; 7 bases line up with TRBD2. Germline V gene sequence: CDR1 MNHEY, CDR2 SVGAGI. This CDR3 is 14 amino acids long. The junction had 8 bases not matched to a gene; V was cut back by 4 bases and J by 8 bases. Here the CDR3 reads CASSLNGEGDEQFF. The CDR3 nucleotides are TGTGCCAGCAGTTTAAATGGGGAGGGCGATGAGCAGTTCTTC.

The chain links TRBV27 to TRBJ2-7; 9 bases line up with TRBD1. V gave up 6 bases and J gave up 4 bases; unmatched junction bases: 7. Germline values: CDR1 MNHEY, CDR2 SMNVEV (reference sequence). This CDR3 comprises 14 residues. The CDR3 sequence: CASSRTGVSYEQYF. In DNA form, the CDR3 reads TGTGCCAGCAGCAGGACAGGGGTTTCGTACGAGCAGTACTTC.

The J gene is TRBJ2-7, the V gene TRBV5-8; no reliable D call. Germline loops: CDR1 SGHTS, CDR2 YDEGEE. The length of the CDR3 is 15 residues. Trimming removed 1 base from V and 4 bases from J, with 15 bases in between. This CDR3 reads CASSLMLGSPYEQYF. CDR3 in DNA: TGTGCCAGCAGCTTGATGTTGGGCAGCCCTTACGAGCAGTACTTC. Looking up the rest from reference TRBV5-8 and TRBJ2-7 gives the full variable domain: EAGVTQSPTHLIKTRGQQATLRCSPISGHTSVYWYQQALGLGLQFLLWYDEGEERNRGNFPPRFSGRQFPNYSSELNVNALELEDSALYLCASSLMLGSPYEQYFGPGTRLTVT.

This clone came up a few times. The chain carries TRBV7-9 and TRBJ1-1; possible D gene TRBD1, 6 bases. CDR3 length: 14 residues. Germline CDR1 and CDR2: SEHNR and FQNEAQ (reference sequence). V was cut by 3 bases and J by 5 bases, with 13 bases left in between. In DNA form, the CDR3 reads TGTGCCAGCAGCTTTGTACAGGGAAAAACTGAAGCTTTCTTT. This codes for CASSFVQGKTEAFF.

The J gene is TRBJ1-3, the V gene TRBV27, with TRBD1 as a possible D gene (5 bases). This CDR3 has 16 amino acids. Trimming stripped 8 bases from V and 4 bases from J, with 21 bases between. Germline CDR1 is MNHEY and CDR2 is SMNVEV (reference sequence). CDR3 protein: CASRSGVGLLGNTIYF. The CDR3 DNA is TGTGCCAGCCGGTCGGGGGTGGGGCTCTTAGGAAACACCATATATTTT.

This CDR3 reads CASSRTVGSNQPQHF. In DNA form, the CDR3 reads TGTGCCAGCAGCAGGACAGTTGGGAGCAATCAGCCCCAGCATTTT. The chain carries TRBV6-5 and TRBJ1-5; D possibly corresponds to TRBD1 (6 bases). Germline V gives CDR1 MNHEY, CDR2 SVGAGI. The CDR3 loop spans 15 amino acids. Trimming took off 6 bases at V and 1 base at J, with 13 bases between the two ends.

The rearrangement uses TRBV12-5 and TRBJ2-5, with a tentative D call TRBD1 (6 bases). Germline assignment: CDR1 LGHNT and CDR2 FRNRAP. Trimming removed 6 bases from V and 0 bases from J, with 8 bases in between. CDR3 length: 13 amino acids. CDR3 residues: CASGQGYQETQYF. The DNA for the CDR3 is TGTGCTAGTGGCCAGGGGTACCAAGAGACCCAGTACTTC. Full variable domain (missing parts from reference TRBV12-5 and TRBJ2-5): DARVTQTPRHKVTEMGQEVTMRCQPILGHNTVFWYRQTMMQGLELLAYFRNRAPLDDSGMPKDRFSAEMPDATLATLKIQPSEPRDSAVYFCASGQGYQETQYFGPGTRLLVL.

The V and J genes are TRBV27 and TRBJ2-7; 8 bases are a match to TRBD2. Trimming cost V 8 bases and J 3 bases; bases outside gene matches: 6. The CDR3 runs 13 residues. Germline CDR1 MNHEY, CDR2 SMNVEV (reference sequence). The CDR3 nucleotides are TGTGCCAGCCGGAGTAGCGGGGACTACGAGCAGTACTTC. Amino acid sequence: CASRSSGDYEQYF.

The chain links TRBV19 to TRBJ1-2; D not resolved. This CDR3 contains 13 residues. Trimming pared 0 bases from V and 10 bases from J, leaving 12 bases between. Germline lookup yields CDR1 LNHDA and CDR2 SQIVND (reference sequence). This CDR3 is CASSIDRTVHYTF. CDR3 nucleotides: TGTGCCAGTAGTATAGATCGAACAGTACACTACACCTTC.

The CDR3 loop is CATSHQRSLSGNTIYF. CDR3 DNA: TGTGCCACCAGCCACCAACGGAGTTTGAGCGGAAACACCATATATTTT. V usage is TRBV15 and J usage is TRBJ1-3; no clear D. The V end was cut by 5 bases, the J end by 4 bases, with 18 bases between. The CDR3 is made up of 16 amino acids. CDR1 and CDR2 from the germline V gene are LNHNV and YYDKDF (reference sequence).

CDR3 in DNA: TGTGCCTGGAGTGGCCTTCGGGACAGGGGACATGAAGCTTTCTTT. Its protein product is CAWSGLRDRGHEAFF. The chain links TRBV30 to TRBJ1-1; 10 bases match TRBD1. The germline gives CDR1 GTSNPN, CDR2 SVGIG (reference sequence). Unmatched junction bases numbered 9, after V lost 1 base and J lost 7 bases. The CDR3 sequence is 15 residues long.

The chain has TRBV4-3 and TRBJ2-3; D ambiguous. The CDR3 is made up of 15 amino acids. V lost 0 bases, J lost 1 base, and 8 bases lay in between. Germline CDR1 LGHNA, CDR2 YSLEER. In DNA, the CDR3 is TGCGCCAGCAGCCAAGACAGATCCGGCACAGATACGCAGTATTTT. This translates into CASSQDRSGTDTQYF.

The rearrangement links TRBV7-9 to TRBJ2-5; D is ambiguous. Trimming removed 2 bases from V and 1 base from J, with 11 bases in between. This CDR3 region has 15 residues. Germline CDR1 SEHNR, CDR2 FQNEAQ (reference sequence). DNA of the CDR3: TGTGCCAGCAGCTTATCTCCCAGTTTCCAAGAGACCCAGTACTTC. It encodes CASSLSPSFQETQYF.

This clone was observed a single time. DNA of the CDR3: TGCGCCAGCAGCCCGACAGGATCAACGAACACTGAAGCTTTCTTT. This sequence encodes CASSPTGSTNTEAFF. The V and J genes are TRBV4-3 and TRBJ1-1; D perhaps matches TRBD1 (6 bases). Germline-derived CDR1 and CDR2 are LGHNA and YSLEER. Between the trimmed V and J ends, which lost 4 bases and 1 base, there was a span of 13 bases. This CDR3 comprises 15 residues.

V gene TRBV7-9 combines with J gene TRBJ1-4; a weak D match, TRBD1 (6 bases). Germline V gives CDR1 SEHNR, CDR2 FQNEAQ (reference sequence). The V gene lost 4 bases and the J gene lost 8 bases, with 14 bases spanning the gap. This CDR3 is built from 14 residues. In DNA, the CDR3 is TGTGCCAGCAGCTCAACAGGGATAGGGGAAAAACTGTTTTTT. It specifies CASSSTGIGEKLFF.

The V call is TRBV6-5, the J call TRBJ1-5, with D possibly matching TRBD1 (6 bases). There are 14 residues in the CDR3. Trimming shortened V by 2 bases and J by 6 bases, and 11 bases separated the two germline ends. The germline gives CDR1 MNHEY, CDR2 SVGAGI. The CDR3 DNA is TGTGCCAGCAGTTACGGAACAGGGATTCAGCCCCAGCATTTT. This sequence encodes CASSYGTGIQPQHF.

This sequence joins TRBV28 and TRBJ2-5; 12 nucleotides align to TRBD2. V lost 5 bases, J lost 0 bases, and 1 base stayed unmatched. This CDR3 is built from 15 residues. CDR1 and CDR2 (germline): MDHEN, SYDVKM. CDR3 sequence: CASSGLAGHQETQYF. CDR3 in DNA: TGTGCCAGCAGTGGACTAGCGGGACACCAAGAGACCCAGTACTTC.

On this clone: This sample includes further DNA sequences coding for the same CDR3. The V and J genes are TRBV12-3 or TRBV12-4 and TRBJ1-1; D gene unclear. The CDR3 loop spans 13 amino acids. Trimming left V 3 bases short and J 1 base short, with 6 bases between. The CDR3 nucleotides read TGTGCCAGCAGTTTTGGCAGGAACACTGAAGCTTTCTTT. Its translation is CASSFGRNTEAFF.

This chain links TRBV3-1 (or the pseudogene TRBV3-2) with TRBJ2-1; the match to TRBD2 covers 7 bases. Germline V CDR1 and CDR2: LGHDT, YNNKEL (reference sequence). The CDR3 covers 14 residues. With V trimmed by 1 base and J by 11 bases, 8 bases remained unmatched. The CDR3 coding sequence is TGTGCCAGCAGCCAAGGCCACCTAGCGGAAAAGCAGTTCTTC. Translating gives CASSQGHLAEKQFF.

This chain links TRBV12-5 with TRBJ2-3; the match to TRBD1 covers 11 bases. This CDR3 is 18 amino acids long. From germline, CDR1 is LGHNT and CDR2 FRNRAP. After removal of 1 base from V and 5 bases from J, the junction contained 11 bases not matched to a gene. Here the CDR3 reads CASGLDGPGQGAGDTQYF. The CDR3 bases are TGTGCTAGTGGTTTGGACGGGCCCGGACAGGGGGCGGGAGATACGCAGTATTTT.

The rearrangement links TRBV9 to TRBJ2-3, with 12 bases that match TRBD2. CDR3 size: 16 residues. The junction had 6 bases not matched to a gene; V was cut back by 3 bases and J by 4 bases. CDR1 is SGDLS and CDR2 is YYNGEE in the germline V gene. The CDR3 DNA follows: TGTGCCAGCAGCGCTAGACTAGCGGGAGTGTCAGATACGCAGTATTTT. Amino acids: CASSARLAGVSDTQYF.

V gene TRBV7-2 combines with J gene TRBJ1-1; D uncertain. CDR1 and CDR2 from the germline V gene are SGHTA and FQGNSA. This CDR3 region has 15 residues. Trimming removed 5 bases from V and 1 base from J, with 14 bases in between. Written as DNA, the CDR3 is TGTGCCAGCAGCCCCGCAGGTGGCAGGAACACTGAAGCTTTCTTT. Translation gives CASSPAGGRNTEAFF.

The CDR3 sequence: CASSQGPFYEQYF. CDR3 nucleotides: TGCGCCAGCAGCCAAGGGCCGTTCTACGAGCAGTACTTC. The chain uses TRBV4-1 and TRBJ2-7; D unresolved. CDR1 is MGHRA, CDR2 YSYEKL, per germline. The CDR3 has 13 residues. The V end was cut by 1 base, the J end by 3 bases, with 7 bases between.